The rows below give T cell receptor beta chains drawn from one sample of a study of blood T cell repertoires in COVID-19. Produced via immunoSEQ multiplex PCR; TCRdb's table is partial and in-frame only. This table has 140,000 or so clones, 80% to 90% appearing once. The sequenced material came from PBMCs or T cells enriched from blood (not recorded which). All receptors come from a woman aged 45-65 years with acute COVID-19. The CDR3 runs from the conserved cysteine through the conserved F or W. The D gene is left open where the match is weak. The size field is filled for only some rows; it gives once, few, many or a size class.

v_call	d_call	j_call	clone_size	cdr3_aa	cdr3_nt
TRBV18	NA	TRBJ2-7	NA	CASSPFGTQIALTSYEQYF	TGTGCCAGCTCACCATTCGGGACACAGATAGCCCTAACCTCCTACGAGCAGTACTTC
TRBV11-3	NA	TRBJ2-7	NA	CASSPPGSSYEQYF	TGTGCCAGCAGCCCGCCGGGAAGCTCCTACGAGCAGTACTTC
TRBV29-1	TRBD1	TRBJ2-7	NA	CSARTGSSYEQYF	TGCAGCGCCAGGACAGGGAGCTCCTACGAGCAGTACTTC
TRBV6-5	TRBD2	TRBJ2-1	NA	CASSGLAGDNNEQFF	TGTGCCAGCAGCGGCCTAGCGGGAGATAACAATGAGCAGTTCTTC
TRBV7-3	NA	TRBJ2-3	many	CASSGSGTDTQYF	TGTGCCAGCAGCGGGAGCGGGACAGATACGCAGTATTTT
TRBV27	NA	TRBJ1-4	NA	CASSLSGRIYAGSEKLFF	TGTGCCAGCAGTTTATCGGGACGGATATACGCGGGGAGTGAAAAACTGTTTTTT
TRBV13	NA	TRBJ2-7	few	CASSLRRGTRAEQYF	TGTGCCAGCAGCCTTCGCCGGGGGACCCGGGCCGAGCAGTACTTC
TRBV5-1	TRBD2	TRBJ2-3	once	CASSLTGLAGGPTGTDTQYF	TGCGCCAGCAGCTTGACGGGACTAGCGGGAGGGCCGACCGGGACAGATACGCAGTATTTT
TRBV9	NA	TRBJ1-2	NA	CASSAYSGGTGYTF	TGTGCCAGCAGCGCGTATTCGGGGGGTACGGGCTACACCTTC
TRBV7-6	TRBD1	TRBJ2-7	NA	CASTATGGLDEQYF	TGTGCCAGCACCGCGACAGGGGGCTTAGACGAGCAGTACTTC
TRBV19	TRBD1	TRBJ2-2	NA	CASTRQGAGELFF	TGTGCCAGTACTAGACAGGGGGCCGGGGAGCTGTTTTTT
TRBV11-1	NA	TRBJ2-7	NA	CASSRLGSSYEQYF	TGTGCCAGCAGTCGTCTCGGGTCTTCCTACGAGCAGTACTTC
TRBV7-9	TRBD2	TRBJ2-2	NA	CASSPTSGRTTGELFF	TGTGCCAGCAGCCCGACTAGCGGGAGGACCACCGGGGAGCTGTTTTTT
TRBV11-3	TRBD2	TRBJ2-1	NA	CASSLTHAAGLAGETEQFF	TGTGCCAGCAGCTTGACTCACGCCGCTGGACTAGCGGGAGAAACTGAGCAGTTCTTC
TRBV12-3/TRBV12-4	TRBD1	TRBJ1-2	NA	CASTNRGYYGYTF	TGTGCCAGCACCAACAGGGGCTACTATGGCTACACCTTC
TRBV30	NA	TRBJ2-7	once	CAYQWDSSYEQYF	TGTGCCTACCAGTGGGACTCCTCCTACGAGCAGTACTTC
TRBV5-4	NA	TRBJ1-1	NA	CASSLGRVATTEAFF	TGTGCCAGCAGCTTGGGCAGGGTGGCGACCACTGAAGCTTTCTTT
TRBV3-1/TRBV3-2	TRBD1	TRBJ1-5	NA	CASSPSGQALRPQHF	TGTGCCAGCAGCCCCTCGGGACAGGCTCTAAGGCCCCAGCATTTT
TRBV5-1	NA	TRBJ2-7	NA	CASSMDQMRAYEQYF	TGCGCCAGCAGCATGGACCAGATGAGGGCCTACGAGCAGTACTTC
TRBV19	TRBD1	TRBJ1-2	NA	CASSDPSGGNFAYGYTF	TGTGCCAGTAGTGACCCTTCAGGGGGCAATTTCGCCTATGGCTACACCTTC
TRBV3-1/TRBV3-2	TRBD1	TRBJ2-5	NA	CASRGTGGTQYF	TGTGCCAGCAGAGGGACAGGGGGGACCCAGTACTTC
TRBV7-9	TRBD1	TRBJ2-2	NA	CASSPRTGGSTGELFF	TGTGCCAGCAGCCCCCGGACAGGGGGAAGTACCGGGGAGCTGTTTTTT
TRBV4-2	NA	TRBJ1-2	NA	CASSQDLNSLKSYGYTF	TGTGCCAGCAGCCAAGATTTGAACTCCCTAAAGAGTTATGGCTACACCTTC
TRBV6-5	NA	TRBJ2-1	NA	CACYQGHNEQFF	TGTGCCTGTTATCAGGGTCACAATGAGCAGTTCTTC
TRBV2	NA	TRBJ1-4	NA	CASRLTGMGNEKLFF	TGTGCCAGCAGGCTTACAGGGATGGGTAATGAAAAACTGTTTTTT
TRBV11-2	NA	TRBJ2-5	NA	CASSLASTGSQETQYF	TGTGCCAGCAGCTTAGCGTCAACAGGGTCCCAAGAGACCCAGTACTTC
TRBV11-3	NA	TRBJ2-7	NA	CASSSTGGRRGESSYEQYF	TGTGCCAGCAGCTCCACAGGAGGGAGGAGGGGCGAGAGCTCCTACGAGCAGTACTTC
TRBV4-2	TRBD1	TRBJ1-4	NA	CASSQEQGEGEKLFF	TGTGCCAGCAGCCAAGAGCAGGGGGAAGGAGAAAAACTGTTTTTT
TRBV28	NA	TRBJ1-2	NA	CASSVLTDNYGYTF	TGTGCCAGCAGTGTCTTGACTGATAACTATGGCTACACCTTC
TRBV18	TRBD2	TRBJ2-7	once	CASSLLAGAVEQYF	TGTGCCAGCTCACTACTAGCGGGAGCCGTGGAGCAGTACTTC
TRBV5-1	NA	TRBJ1-5	NA	CASSLDWQGNQPQHF	TGCGCCAGCAGCTTGGACTGGCAGGGTAATCAGCCCCAGCATTTT
TRBV7-9	NA	TRBJ1-1	NA	CASSFFGGHTEAFF	TGTGCCAGCAGCTTTTTCGGGGGACACACTGAAGCTTTCTTT
TRBV7-9	NA	TRBJ1-2	NA	CASSLGPGENGYTF	TGTGCCAGCAGCTTAGGACCAGGGGAAAATGGCTACACCTTC
TRBV11-2	TRBD2	TRBJ2-1	NA	CASSLLAGGPNNEQFF	TGTGCCAGCAGCCTCCTAGCGGGAGGGCCAAACAATGAGCAGTTCTTC
TRBV9	NA	TRBJ2-5	NA	CASSSEGQGKETQYF	TGTGCCAGCAGCTCGGAGGGGCAGGGCAAAGAGACCCAGTACTTC
TRBV2	TRBD1	TRBJ1-3	few	CASSGTGDSGNTIYF	TGTGCCAGCAGTGGGACAGGGGACTCTGGAAACACCATATATTTT
TRBV4-1	TRBD1	TRBJ1-3	NA	CASSRDRGNSGNTIYF	TGCGCCAGCAGCCGGGACAGGGGGAACTCTGGAAACACCATATATTTT
TRBV30	NA	TRBJ1-5	NA	CAWSPPEAGQPQHF	TGTGCCTGGTCCCCACCCGAGGCCGGGCAGCCCCAGCATTTT
TRBV12-3/TRBV12-4	NA	TRBJ1-5	NA	CASAGRGNQPQHF	TGTGCCAGCGCGGGGCGGGGCAATCAGCCCCAGCATTTT
TRBV6-5	NA	TRBJ2-3	NA	CASMDFRVSTDTQYF	TGTGCCAGCATGGATTTCAGGGTAAGCACAGATACGCAGTATTTT
TRBV4-1	TRBD1	TRBJ1-5	once	CASSQGTGGKVQPQHF	TGCGCCAGCAGCCAAGGGACAGGGGGCAAGGTCCAGCCCCAGCATTTT
TRBV4-3	TRBD1	TRBJ1-6	NA	CASSQDGGGLRSPLHF	TGCGCCAGCAGCCAAGACGGAGGGGGCTTACGTTCACCCCTCCACTTT
TRBV29-1	NA	TRBJ1-1	NA	CSVEIGSRAFF	TGCAGCGTTGAGATCGGGAGCAGAGCTTTCTTT
TRBV11-2	NA	TRBJ2-7	NA	CASSLGLLALGNSEQYF	TGTGCCAGCAGCTTAGGTCTACTAGCACTGGGAAATTCTGAGCAGTACTTC
TRBV7-6	TRBD2	TRBJ2-7	NA	CASSPSASGSYEQYF	TGTGCCAGCAGCCCTAGCGCTAGCGGGAGTTATGAGCAGTACTTC
TRBV11-3	TRBD1	TRBJ1-2	NA	CASSLGGGFDGYTF	TGTGCCAGCAGCTTAGGAGGGGGCTTCGATGGCTACACCTTC
TRBV29-1	TRBD1	TRBJ2-7	NA	CSVGIPAIDRGRGYEQYF	TGCAGCGTTGGTATCCCCGCTATAGACAGGGGGCGAGGATACGAGCAGTACTTC
TRBV18	TRBD1	TRBJ2-7	NA	CASSLGTGRSSYEQYF	TGTGCCAGCTCACTTGGGACAGGGCGAAGCTCCTACGAGCAGTACTTC
TRBV7-9	TRBD2	TRBJ2-7	NA	CASSFHNWTSGRALYEQYF	TGTGCCAGCAGCTTCCACAACTGGACTAGCGGGAGGGCCTTGTACGAGCAGTACTTC
TRBV19	NA	TRBJ2-7	NA	CASSAAGDEQYF	TGTGCCAGTAGTGCAGCCGGGGACGAGCAGTACTTC
TRBV29-1	TRBD1	TRBJ2-7	NA	CSALIRDRVQRNGYEQYF	TGCAGCGCTCTAATTCGGGACAGGGTCCAAAGGAACGGCTACGAGCAGTACTTC
TRBV6-5	NA	TRBJ2-1	NA	CASSYTSSYNEQFF	TGTGCCAGCAGTTATACTAGCTCCTACAATGAGCAGTTCTTC
TRBV19	NA	TRBJ2-3	NA	CASSIQGSEVTDTQYF	TGTGCCAGTAGTATACAGGGGAGTGAGGTCACAGATACGCAGTATTTT
TRBV5-4	TRBD2	TRBJ2-7	NA	CASSSGGGLAGSYEQYF	TGTGCCAGCAGCTCCGGGGGGGGACTAGCAGGTTCCTACGAGCAGTACTTC
TRBV19	TRBD1	TRBJ2-4	NA	CASSSLGQGFQNIQYF	TGTGCCAGTAGTTCCCTGGGACAGGGCTTCCAAAACATTCAGTACTTC